This entry describes one TCR beta chain. The antigen remains undetermined. The entry originates in a study of T cells after yellow fever vaccination. About the research overall: SMART-Seq v4 Ultra Low Input prepared the low-cell-number fractions. Study-level findings and limits: Abundant clonotypes from the bulk population could get into FACS-sorted repertoires as contaminants. Although the secondary response was weaker, it peaked faster, at day 5 versus 15.

Template switching with 5'RACE generated the TCR cDNA and added a universal primer site and UMIs. TCRdb recomputed calls from the 5' RACE reads with MiXCR, one row per CDR3 protein. The sample lists some 320,000 distinct CDR3 sequences, over 3.5% occurring once. This CDR3 comprises 15 residues. CDR1 is SGHRS and CDR2 is YFSETQ in the germline V gene. Trimming cost V 0 bases and J 5 bases, with 14 bases left between them. The TCR sequence derives from a man between 18 and 29 years old who received the YFV17D yellow fever vaccine. This sample comprised PBMCs, obtained 5 days after the yellow fever booster vaccination. The chain is built from TRBV5-1 and TRBJ2-5, with TRBD1 as a possible D gene (6 bases). Here the CDR3 reads CASSLGQVLGETQYF. The DNA for the CDR3 is TGCGCCAGCAGCTTGGGACAGGTACTTGGGGAGACCCAGTACTTC.